The clone carrying this T cell receptor beta chain was seen more than once but under ten times. The antigen remains undetermined. The data stem from a study of read filtering for tumor transcriptome and immune sequencing. Overall study context: Transcriptome libraries were built from DNase-treated RNA. RNA-seq yielded only about 85 to 1273 TCR reads, IR-seq about 4 to 10.27 million.

Overall study results and limits: Approximately 80% of IR-seq clonotypes had one read, totaling about 3.5% of reads; RNA-seq: 74.6% and 44.6%. Compared with RNA-seq, IR-seq gave much higher clonotype depth and reliability.

This library used around 400 ng RNA and molecular barcoded adaptors spanning alpha/delta and beta/gamma chains. TCRdb reanalysed the reads using MiXCR and keeps one entry per CDR3 protein. The profile shows about 86,000 distinct CDR3 sequences, roughly an eighth of them singletons. The CDR3 covers 15 residues. V shed 4 bases, J shed 5 bases, and the junction held 7 bases outside the gene matches. The germline gives CDR1 SEHNR, CDR2 FQNEAQ (reference sequence). The chain is built from TRBV7-9 and TRBJ2-1, with 8 nucleotides matching TRBD2. The sample consisted of a population of CD138-negative cells sorted from bone marrow. This TCR came from a donor at least 40 years old with multiple myeloma. The CDR3 loop is CASSSARGGNNEQFF. The CDR3 DNA reads TGTGCCAGCAGCTCTGCACGCGGGGGGAACAATGAGCAGTTCTTC.